This T cell receptor (beta chain) was obtained from a study of T cell repertoires in cytomegalovirus infection. About the study: CMV infection and matching HLA type were both indicated by public TCR beta signatures. Whole-study results and caveats: Totalled public TCR beta family frequency picked out people who carried CMV plus the relevant HLA. It was HLA-C-restricted CMV-specific TCR beta clonotypes that dominated the response ex vivo.

CDR1 and CDR2 from the germline V gene are SGHTA and FQGNSA. The CDR3 extends over 15 amino acids. TCRdb used MiXCR to reprocess the reads, holding one entry per CDR3 protein. The table includes some 250,000 distinct CDR3 sequences, roughly 10% detected once. This clonotype has a count of ten or more. Its matching antigen is unknown. One end of the junction fails to match germline, which may point to a read error. Sequencing was carried out using PBMCs. The chain combines TRBV7-2 with TRBJ2-3; D gene unclear. This clonotype originated in a human donor in good health (CMV status not recorded). Some clones in this sample may be carry-over from other donors' samples. The CDR3 is CATSRGRLSTDTQYF. The DNA for the CDR3 is TGTGCCACCAGCAGAGGCAGGCTTAGCACAGATACGCAGTATTTT.